The sequence of this T cell receptor beta chain was determined in a study of blood T cell repertoires in COVID-19 (TCRdb year 2020). Background for the entire study: Collaborator samples came from the United States, Italy and Spain and covered acute and convalescent phases of COVID-19. Sample metadata almost always included a de-identified subject ID, COVID-19 status, age in years and sex. Deeply sampled blood TCRbeta repertoires from subjects exposed to, actively infected with, or recovered from COVID-19 were included in the dataset. The prospective study material was composed of cDNA or gDNA derived from T cells, B-cell-depleted T cells, or PBMCs. The repertoires were made available in a free public database intended to serve as a resource for research on the immune response to SARS-CoV-2. Where available, HLA class I and class II types were taken from metadata supplied by the sample provider and were not determined by assay-based typing. The samples were drawn from two sources: the first 160 participants of the ongoing ImmuneRACE study, and over 950 subjects contributed by 6 global collaborators. Study-wide conclusions, independent of this receptor: How much clinical and demographic metadata was included differed by source and by participant, and the metadata was provided uncurated.

The count of this clone is one. Its antigen is unknown. Qualities for individual bases were not recorded, and no much larger clone is one base off. Per the germline V gene, SGHVS is the CDR1 and FNYEAQ is the CDR2. The CDR3, from cysteine to phenylalanine, totals 15 residues. Of the read, only the CDR3 DNA is kept; its 45 bases are in frame from base 1. Trimming costs V 6 bases and J 8 bases, and their ends lie 19 bases apart. The immunoSEQ Assay, a bias-controlled multiplex PCR, was used to amplify TCRbeta CDR3 regions from genomic DNA. For the original study's pipeline: Nucleated cell counts per sample were estimated from amplification of reference gene primers within the assay. To quantify the absolute abundance of each unique TCRbeta CDR3 rearrangement, sequence reads were collapsed and filtered. For each sample, productive Simpson clonality was calculated by taking the square root of Simpson's diversity index across productive rearrangements. This is the immuneACCESS table as TCRdb keeps it, with only in-frame sequences that have V and J called. A part of the clones is gone; compared with another copy, unresolved V genes explain less than half, and the rest is unexplained. Clone size and V and J calls were adopted from that table, with D and trimming inferred from the DNA. Across this sample there are some 360,000 clones, with approximately 91% seen only once. The biggest ten clones account for under 1.2% of the sample.

Participants in the prospective study were enrolled through a virtual design, were aged about 18 to 100 years, and lived in 20 to 30 United States geographic areas. Cohort assignment in the prospective study relied on participant-reported clinical history from a screening survey and a study questionnaire. Exposed participants were defined as having been in contact with someone with a PCR-confirmed or clinician-diagnosed COVID-19 case within 2 weeks of study entry. In the prospective study, mobile phlebotomists collected whole blood, serum and a nasopharyngeal or oropharyngeal swab from each participant. Over a roughly two-month period, participants in the prospective study had the option of providing additional blood draws and questionnaires. Before DNA extraction, blood samples from the prospective study were shipped at room temperature or frozen.

The chain is assembled from TRBV7-6 and TRBJ1-4; matching of 5 bases hints at TRBD1 as the D gene. The receptor comes from a woman aged 30 to 39 who had been exposed to COVID-19. The specimen was PBMCs or T cells enriched from blood (not recorded which). The DNA is TGTGCCAGCAGTTCGTACGGGGGTACCTCGGAAAAACTGTTTTTT. Its product reads: CASSSYGGTSEKLFF. With all but the CDR3 taken from the reference TRBV7-6 and TRBJ1-4 genes, the full variable domain is: GAGVSQSPRYKVTKRGQDVALRCDPISGHVSLYWYRQALGQGPEFLTYFNYEAQQDKSGLPNDRFSAERPEGSISTLTIQRTEQRDSAMYRCASSSYGGTSEKLFFGSGTQLSVL.